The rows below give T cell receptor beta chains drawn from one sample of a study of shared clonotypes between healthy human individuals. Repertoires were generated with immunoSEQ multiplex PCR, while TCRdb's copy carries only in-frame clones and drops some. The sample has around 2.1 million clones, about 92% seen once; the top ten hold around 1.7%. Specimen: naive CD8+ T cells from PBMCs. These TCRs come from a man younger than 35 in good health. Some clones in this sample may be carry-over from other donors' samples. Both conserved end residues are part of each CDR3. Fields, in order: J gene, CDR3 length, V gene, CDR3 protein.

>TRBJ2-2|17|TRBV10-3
CAISESRTSENTGELFF
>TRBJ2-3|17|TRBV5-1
CASRPSGTGPYTDTQYF
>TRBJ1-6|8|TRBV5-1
CAEQPLHF
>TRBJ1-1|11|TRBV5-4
CASSLVDEAFF
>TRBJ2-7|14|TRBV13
CASSIRRQDYEQYF
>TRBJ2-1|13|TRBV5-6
CASSPKALAEQFF
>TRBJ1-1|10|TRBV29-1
CSAMGREAFF
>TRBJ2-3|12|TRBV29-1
CSVDVITDTQYF
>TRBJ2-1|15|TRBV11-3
CASSGTSGDYNEQFF
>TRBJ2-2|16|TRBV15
CATSRGGTANTGELFF
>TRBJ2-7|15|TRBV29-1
CSVGLAGGQYYEQYF
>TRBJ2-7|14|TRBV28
CASSWVTVRNEQYF
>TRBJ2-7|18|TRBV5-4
CASSPPLASSGSVNEQYF
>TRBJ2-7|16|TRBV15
CATSRAWGLTYYEQYF
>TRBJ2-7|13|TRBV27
CASSLGTSYEQYF
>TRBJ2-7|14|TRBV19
CASSRVLFSYEQYF
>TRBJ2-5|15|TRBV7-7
CASSPAGRNQETQYF
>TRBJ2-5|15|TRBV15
CATSRDLGKFETQYF
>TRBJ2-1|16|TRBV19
CASSPVAGGWRNEQFF
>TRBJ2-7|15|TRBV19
CASSSGTSGSYEQYF
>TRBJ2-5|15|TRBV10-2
CASSLRTGVKETQYF
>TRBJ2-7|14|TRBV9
CASSVADMGYEQYF
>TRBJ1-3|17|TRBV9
CASSPGSVLFSGNTIYF
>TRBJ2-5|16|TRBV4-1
CASSRKPGLAEETQYF
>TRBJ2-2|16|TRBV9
CASSVGRDKNTGELFF
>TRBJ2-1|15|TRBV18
CASSPGLADYNEQFF
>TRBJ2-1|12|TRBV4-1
CASSQKLSGQFF
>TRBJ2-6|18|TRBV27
CASSDRDRVLTGANVLTF
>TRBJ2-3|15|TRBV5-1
CASSLIEDSTDTQYF
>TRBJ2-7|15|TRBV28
CASSFSGIRVYEQYF
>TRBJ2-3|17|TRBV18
CASSPNVGLAGLDTQYF
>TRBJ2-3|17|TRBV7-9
CASSVTPIAGVTDTQYF
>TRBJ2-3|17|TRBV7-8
CASSLEASGRSTDTQYF
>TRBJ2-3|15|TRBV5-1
CASSRVAGVGDTQYF
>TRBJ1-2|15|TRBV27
CASRPGTNTNYGYTF
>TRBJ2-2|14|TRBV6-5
CASSISGGIGELFF
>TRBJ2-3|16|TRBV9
CASSVAASGSTDTQYF
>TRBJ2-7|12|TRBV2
CASSGAPYEQYF
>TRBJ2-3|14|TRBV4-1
CATRQLAGTDTQYF
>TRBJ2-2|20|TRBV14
CASSQVRGTSGRPNTGELFF
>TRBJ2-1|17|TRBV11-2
CASSVTSGRSSYNEQFF
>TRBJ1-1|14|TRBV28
CATLRPLMNTEAFF
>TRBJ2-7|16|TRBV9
CASSVDHLAGSYEQYF
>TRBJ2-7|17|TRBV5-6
CASSLIRGASGSYEQYF